Below, 2 T cell receptor beta chains from the same sample are listed, as sequenced in a study of vaccination and CD4 T cells after COVID-19. Treatment noted: approximately nine-day PBMC culture with coronavirus spike peptide pools or control peptides (ViraFEST assay). Their antigens are not known. Oncomine TCR Beta short-read sequencing was applied to DNA from cultured CD4+ T cells. TCRdb used MiXCR to reprocess the PCR reads, holding one entry per CDR3 protein. The profile shows about 22,000 distinct CDR3 sequences, about 40% of them singletons. Sample: CD4+ T cells from blood, cultured in vitro, taken before SARS-CoV-2 vaccination. The receptors derive from a human donor who had recovered from COVID-19.

This rearrangement joins TRBV27 to TRBJ2-7; D is possibly TRBD1 (5 bases). V was trimmed by 6 bases and J by 6 bases, leaving 24 bases between them. Germline V CDR1 and CDR2: MNHEY, SMNVEV (reference sequence). This CDR3 has 16 residues. Here the CDR3 reads CASSQMGGRAKSEQYF. CDR3 DNA sequence: TGTGCCAGCAGCCAAATGGGCGGCAGGGCTAAATCCGAGCAGTACTTC.

The chain combines TRBV11-2 with TRBJ2-7; 11 nucleotides line up with TRBD1. Germline CDR1 reads SGHAT; CDR2 reads FQNNGV. This CDR3 comprises 16 residues. With V trimmed by 1 base and J by 6 bases, 8 bases remained unmatched. Here the CDR3 DNA reads TGTGCCAGCAGCTTAGGACCGGGACAGGGGGGGATCGAGCAGTACTTC. This encodes CASSLGPGQGGIEQYF.